What follows is one T cell receptor beta chain and its context. Produced via immunoSEQ multiplex PCR; TCRdb's table is partial and in-frame only. The sample includes 200,000 to 250,000 clones, about 91% seen only once; the top ten take 2.5% to 3%. These data come from a study of blood T cell repertoires in COVID-19. Study background: Italy, Spain and the United States were the sources of the convalescent and acute COVID-19 samples. The analysed material was cDNA or gDNA that came from T cells, B-cell-depleted T cells, or PBMCs.

From germline, CDR1 is MNHEY and CDR2 SVGAGI. Losses at the gene ends were 6 bases for V and 5 bases for J; bases not matched to a gene: 7. The length of the CDR3 is 14 residues. In assigning cohorts, the study relied on participant-reported clinical history. The sequence came from a woman between 25 and 40 years old with acute COVID-19. Sequencing used PBMCs or T cells enriched from blood (not recorded which). This chain joins TRBV6-5 and TRBJ1-5; 7 nucleotides line up with TRBD1. The CDR3 bases are TGTGCCAGCAGCACAGGGACAGATCATCAGCCCCAGCATTTT. It codes for CASSTGTDHQPQHF.